The sequence of this T cell receptor beta chain was determined in a study of blood T cell repertoires in COVID-19. Study overall: COVID-19 samples collected from the United States, Italy and Spain covered acute and convalescent phases. Sources were T cells, B-cell-depleted T cells, or PBMCs; the material itself was cDNA or gDNA.

Study processing details: Reference gene primer amplification gave nucleated cell count estimates. This table comes from immunoSEQ multiplex PCR, and its TCRdb copy is limited to in-frame clones, with some not included. V and J calls and clone size come straight from that table; D and trimming were deduced from the DNA. The sample includes about 130,000 clones, over 60% seen only once; the top ten take 1.5% to 2%. The CDR3 has 13 amino acids. Trimming removed 7 bases at V and 2 bases at J, with 11 bases between. Per germline, CDR1 MNHEY and CDR2 SMNVEV (reference sequence). This receptor was taken from a woman between 65 and 79 years old with acute or convalescent COVID-19. The chain recombines TRBV27 with TRBJ1-2, with D hard to call. Sequencing input: peripheral blood. The CDR3 DNA sequence: TGTGCCAGCAAGGACTGGACCAACTATGGCTACACCTTC. Translated, it gives CASKDWTNYGYTF.